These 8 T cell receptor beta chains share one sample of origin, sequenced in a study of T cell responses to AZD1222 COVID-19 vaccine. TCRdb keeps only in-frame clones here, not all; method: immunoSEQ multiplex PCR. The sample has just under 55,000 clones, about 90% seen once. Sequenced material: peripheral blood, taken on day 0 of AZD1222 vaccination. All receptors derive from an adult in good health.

CDR3 nucleotide sequence: TGTGCCAGCAGCTTGGTCGCAGTGTTACAAGAGACCCAGTACTTC. Its protein is CASSLVAVLQETQYF. The gene calls are TRBV5-8 and TRBJ2-5; D gene ambiguous. V lost 0 bases and J 2 bases, leaving 11 bases between the germline ends. Germline assignment: CDR1 SGHTS and CDR2 YDEGEE. The CDR3 has 15 amino acids.

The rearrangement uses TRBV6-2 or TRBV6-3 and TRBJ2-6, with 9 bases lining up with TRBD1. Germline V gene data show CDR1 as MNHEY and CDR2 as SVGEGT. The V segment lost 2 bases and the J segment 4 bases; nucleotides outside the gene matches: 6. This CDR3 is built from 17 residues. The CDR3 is CASSYPDRGSGANVLTF. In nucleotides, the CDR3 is TGTGCCAGCAGTTACCCTGACAGGGGGTCCGGGGCCAACGTCCTGACTTTC.

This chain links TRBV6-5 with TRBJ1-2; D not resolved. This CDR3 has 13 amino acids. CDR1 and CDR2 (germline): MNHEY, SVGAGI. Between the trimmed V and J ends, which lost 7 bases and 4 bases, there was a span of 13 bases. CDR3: CASTQLSGYGYTF. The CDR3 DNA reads TGTGCCAGCACCCAGCTCAGCGGCTATGGCTACACCTTC.

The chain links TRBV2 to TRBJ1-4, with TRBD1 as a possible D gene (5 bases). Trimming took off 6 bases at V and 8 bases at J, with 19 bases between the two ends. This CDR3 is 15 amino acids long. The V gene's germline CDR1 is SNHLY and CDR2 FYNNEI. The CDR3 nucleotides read TGTGCCAGCAGGAACCGGGACTTGGTAATGGAAAAACTGTTTTTT. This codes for CASRNRDLVMEKLFF. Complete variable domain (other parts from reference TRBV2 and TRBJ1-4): EPEVTQTPSHQVTQMGQEVILRCVPISNHLYFYWYRQILGQKVEFLVSFYNNEISEKSEIFDDQFSVERPDGSNFTLKIRSTKLEDSAMYFCASRNRDLVMEKLFFGSGTQLSVL.

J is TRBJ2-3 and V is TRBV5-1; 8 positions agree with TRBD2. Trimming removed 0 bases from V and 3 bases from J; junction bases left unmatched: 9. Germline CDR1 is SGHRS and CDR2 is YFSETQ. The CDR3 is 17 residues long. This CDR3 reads CASSLGPRGGSTDTQYF. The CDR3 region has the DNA TGCGCCAGCAGCTTGGGTCCCCGGGGGGGTTCTACAGATACGCAGTATTTT. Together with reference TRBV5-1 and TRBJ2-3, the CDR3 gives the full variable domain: KAGVTQTPRYLIKTRGQQVTLSCSPISGHRSVSWYQQTPGQGLQFLFEYFSETQRNKGNFPGRFSGRQFSNSRSEMNVSTLELGDSALYLCASSLGPRGGSTDTQYFGPGTRLTVL.

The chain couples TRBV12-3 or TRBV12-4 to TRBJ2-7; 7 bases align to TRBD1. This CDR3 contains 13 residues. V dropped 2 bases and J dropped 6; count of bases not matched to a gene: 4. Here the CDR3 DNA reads TGTGCCAGCAGTTTAACGTGGGACAGCGAGCAGTACTTC. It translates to CASSLTWDSEQYF.

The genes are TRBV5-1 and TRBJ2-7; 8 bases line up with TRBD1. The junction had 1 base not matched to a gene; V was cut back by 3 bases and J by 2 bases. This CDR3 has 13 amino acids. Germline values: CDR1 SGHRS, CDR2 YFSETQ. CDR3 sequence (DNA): TGCGCCAGCAGCTGGGACAGGCCCTACGAGCAGTACTTC. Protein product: CASSWDRPYEQYF.

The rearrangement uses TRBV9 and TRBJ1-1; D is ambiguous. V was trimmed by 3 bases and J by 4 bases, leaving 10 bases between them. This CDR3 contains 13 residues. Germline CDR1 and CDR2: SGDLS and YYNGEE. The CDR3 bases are TGTGCCAGCAGCGGGGCTTCGAGCACTGAAGCTTTCTTT. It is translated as CASSGASSTEAFF. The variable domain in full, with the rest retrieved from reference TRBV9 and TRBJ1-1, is DSGVTQTPKHLITATGQRVTLRCSPRSGDLSVYWYQQSLDQGLQFLIQYYNGEERAKGNILERFSAQQFPDLHSELNLSSLELGDSALYFCASSGASSTEAFFGQGTRLTVV.